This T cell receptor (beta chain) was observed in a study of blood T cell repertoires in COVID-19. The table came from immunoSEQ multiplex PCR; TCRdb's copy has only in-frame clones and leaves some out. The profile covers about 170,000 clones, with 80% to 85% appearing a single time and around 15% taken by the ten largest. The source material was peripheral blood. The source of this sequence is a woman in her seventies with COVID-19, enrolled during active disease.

DNA for the CDR3: TGTGCCAGCAGTTTAAATGGCAGAACCTACGAGCAGTACTTC. Translated, it gives CASSLNGRTYEQYF. V is TRBV28 and J is TRBJ2-7; D gene unclear. The V gene lost 2 bases and the J gene lost 2 bases, with 10 bases spanning the gap. CDR1 is MDHEN and CDR2 is SYDVKM in the germline V gene. The CDR3 covers 14 residues.